A single sample is the source of the 14 T cell receptor beta chains below, sequenced in a study of cytomegalovirus exposure and HLA in healthy donors. Primers for the PCR totalled 60 Vbeta and 13 Jbeta. Sequenced by immunoSEQ multiplex PCR; TCRdb stores in-frame clones only, minus some. The table shows around 37,000 clones, with approximately 82% occurring only once. The sequenced sample was PBMCs. All receptors derive from a woman between 18 and 29 years old in good health and CMV-seropositive.

The gene calls are TRBV7-2 and TRBJ2-6, with D hard to call. The CDR3 runs to 16 residues. CDR1 is SGHTA and CDR2 is FQGNSA in the germline V gene. Trimming left V 4 bases short and J 2 bases short, with 12 bases between. CDR3 bases: TGTGCCAGCAGCTACGCGCCTTTCACTGGGGCCAACGTCCTGACTTTC. Protein: CASSYAPFTGANVLTF.

In its sample, this clone was seen once. V usage is TRBV28 and J usage is TRBJ2-2; D unresolved. V was trimmed by 2 bases and J by 8 bases, leaving 12 bases between them. The CDR3 sequence is 14 residues long. Germline V gene data show CDR1 as MDHEN and CDR2 as SYDVKM. The DNA for the CDR3 is TGTGCCAGCAGTTTAGCGGCCCCCACTGGGGAGCTGTTTTTT. As protein: CASSLAAPTGELFF. Full variable domain (outside the CDR3, taken from reference TRBV28 and TRBJ2-2): DVKVTQSSRYLVKRTGEKVFLECVQDMDHENMFWYRQDPGLGLRLIYFSYDVKMKEKGDIPEGYSVSREKKERFSLILESASTNQTSMYLCASSLAAPTGELFFGEGSRLTVL.

The chain links TRBV7-3 to TRBJ2-1; TRBD2 aligns across 12 bases. V dropped 2 bases and J dropped 6; count of bases not matched to a gene: 23. Germline assignment: CDR1 SGHTA and CDR2 FQGTGA. The CDR3 has 22 residues. In DNA form, the CDR3 reads TGTGCCAGCAGCTTATGGGTCGTCGGGGCTAGCGGGAGGGCCCATTCTGGCAATGAGCAGTTCTTC. This gives the protein CASSLWVVGASGRAHSGNEQFF.

The J gene is TRBJ2-7, the V gene TRBV2; possible D gene TRBD2, 7 bases. Trimming cost V 6 bases and J 7 bases, with 19 bases left between them. The germline V gene encodes CDR1 SNHLY and CDR2 FYNNEI. CDR3 length: 14 residues. The CDR3 is CASRYAQGTKEQYF. CDR3 in DNA: TGTGCCAGCAGGTATGCCCAGGGGACTAAAGAGCAGTACTTC.

The chain is built from TRBV15 and TRBJ2-1; D may be TRBD1 (5 bases). Germline loops: CDR1 LNHNV, CDR2 YYDKDF (reference sequence). The CDR3 runs 15 residues. Trimming shortened V by 3 bases and J by 0 bases, and 9 bases separated the two germline ends. The CDR3: CATSRARGSYNEQFF. The CDR3 DNA reads TGTGCCACCAGCAGGGCTAGGGGCTCCTACAATGAGCAGTTCTTC.

This sequence joins TRBV15 and TRBJ1-5; no definite D call. This CDR3 is 19 amino acids long. Germline V gene lookup returns CDR1 LNHNV and CDR2 YYDKDF (reference sequence). Trimming shortened V by 8 bases and J by 6 bases, and 32 bases separated the two germline ends. This CDR3 is CATATNSDRQEPSVQPQHF. The CDR3 bases are TGTGCCACCGCCACCAATAGCGACCGACAAGAGCCCAGCGTTCAGCCCCAGCATTTT.

The chain joins TRBV28 to TRBJ2-7, with a tentative D call TRBD1 (6 bases). V was clipped by 3 bases and J by 1 base, with 13 bases between them. CDR3 size: 15 residues. Germline lookup yields CDR1 MDHEN and CDR2 SYDVKM. The CDR3 sequence is CASSFLATGSYEQYF. CDR3 DNA: TGTGCCAGCAGTTTTCTGGCTACAGGGTCCTACGAGCAGTACTTC.

This chain links TRBV11-1 with TRBJ2-5, with 11 bases matching TRBD1. This CDR3 is 15 amino acids long. Germline CDR1 is SGHAT and CDR2 is FQDESV (reference sequence). The V and J ends lost 5 bases and 7 bases, in that order; junction bases with no gene match: 9. The CDR3 loop is CASSHRDRGVGTQYF. The DNA of the CDR3 is TGTGCCAGCAGCCACCGGGACAGGGGGGTAGGGACCCAGTACTTC.

The chain combines TRBV6-1 with TRBJ1-3; 7 bases map to TRBD1. CDR1 MNHNS and CDR2 SASEGT come from the germline V gene. This CDR3 has 15 residues. Unmatched junction bases numbered 5, after V lost 4 bases and J lost 2 bases. This CDR3 is CASSGTTGAGNTIYF. The CDR3 region has the DNA TGTGCCAGCAGTGGCACCACAGGGGCTGGAAACACCATATATTTT.

This clone appeared once. The CDR3 sequence: CSATDREVTGELFF. The CDR3 region has the DNA TGCAGCGCTACGGACAGGGAGGTTACCGGGGAGCTGTTTTTT. This chain joins TRBV29-1 and TRBJ2-2; 8 bases are shared with TRBD1. Trimming cost V 7 bases and J 5 bases; bases outside gene matches: 9. Germline assignment: CDR1 SQVTM and CDR2 ANQGSEA. The CDR3 totals 14 residues.

The chain is built from TRBV6-5 and TRBJ2-7, with TRBD1 matching over 7 bases. Germline V gene lookup returns CDR1 MNHEY and CDR2 SVGAGI. Germline trimming cut 5 bases from V and 0 bases from J; bases unmatched to any gene: 4. The CDR3 contains 14 residues. CDR3: CASSQTGSSYEQYF. The DNA for the CDR3 is TGTGCCAGCAGTCAGACAGGGAGCTCCTACGAGCAGTACTTC.

The chain links TRBV29-1 to TRBJ2-2; 10 bases agree with TRBD1. The trim removed 7 bases at V and 5 bases at J, leaving 4 bases unmatched. Germline loops: CDR1 SQVTM, CDR2 ANQGSEA. The CDR3 is 13 residues long. DNA of the CDR3: TGCAGCGGGGGACAGGGGTCTACCGGGGAGCTGTTTTTT. This encodes CSGGQGSTGELFF.

This sequence joins TRBV9 and TRBJ1-2, with D maybe TRBD1 (5 bases). Germline V gives CDR1 SGDLS, CDR2 YYNGEE. The CDR3 runs 11 residues. V lost 6 bases, J lost 13 bases, and 16 bases lay in between. The CDR3, as DNA: TGTGCCAGCACCTCACGGGGGGTCATCACCTTC. Its protein is CASTSRGVITF.

The J gene is TRBJ2-7, the V gene TRBV27, with 10 bases matching TRBD1. Per the germline V gene, CDR1 is MNHEY and CDR2 is SMNVEV (reference sequence). The CDR3 totals 15 residues. Trimming removed 6 bases from V and 4 bases from J; junction bases left unmatched: 9. CDR3 in DNA: TGTGCCAGCAGGGGTCCAGGACAGGGGGTATACGAGCAGTACTTC. This translates into CASRGPGQGVYEQYF.